This T cell receptor (beta chain) emerged from a study of beta chain features in type 1 diabetes. There are 14 residues in the CDR3. Germline CDR1 is SGHTA and CDR2 is FQGNSA. The germline V and J ends were trimmed by 0 bases and 3 bases, with 8 bases remaining between them. Since all of the isolated RNA was reverse transcribed, expressed TCRB transcripts were what got sequenced. Repertoires were generated with immunoSEQ multiplex PCR, while TCRdb's copy carries only in-frame clones and drops some. The sample holds 850,000 to 900,000 clones, 15% to 20% seen once. A remark on this clone: Its antigen remains unidentified.

Whole-study findings and limits: Naive, central memory and Treg TCRB repertoires appeared more alike in patients than in healthy donors. Any HLA-type effect on TCRB rearrangement remained unresolved here.

The material sequenced was naive CD4+ T cells from blood. The chain couples TRBV7-2 to TRBJ1-2; D remains unclear. The source of this sequence is a woman aged 18-29 years in good health. The CDR3 DNA reads as TGTGCCAGCAGCTTAGCGAGGATAGACTATGGCTACACCTTC. Translated, it gives CASSLARIDYGYTF.